This T cell receptor (beta chain) was obtained from a study of blood T cell repertoires in COVID-19. At the level of the study: COVID-19 samples, acute and convalescent, were from the United States, Italy and Spain. T cells, B-cell-depleted T cells, or PBMCs supplied cDNA or gDNA.

Germline V gene data show CDR1 as MGHDK and CDR2 as SYGVNS. The CDR3 has 13 residues. The V gene lost 5 bases and the J gene lost 1 base, with 8 bases spanning the gap. Original processing notes: Reference gene primer amplification gave nucleated cell count estimates. The table came from immunoSEQ multiplex PCR; TCRdb's copy has only in-frame clones and leaves some out. The V and J calls and clone size are taken from that table; D and trimming were inferred from the DNA. This sample carries around 150,000 clones, around 80% of them seen once, and the ten largest clones take roughly 17%. This clone has just a few counts.

The sample comprised peripheral blood. This TCR was recovered from a man between 50 and 59 years old with acute or convalescent COVID-19. The J gene is TRBJ1-2, the V gene TRBV25-1; maybe TRBD1 (5 bases). This CDR3 reads CASSRGGNYGYTF. CDR3 coding DNA: TGTGCCAGCAGTCGGGGGGGTAACTATGGCTACACCTTC.